This T cell receptor beta chain derives from a study of blood T cells in healthy people across ages. At the level of the study: Per every two T cells, about one barcoded beta molecule was captured by template switching. Whole-study findings and limits: Long-lived donors exceeded aged donors in naive CD4+ cells and diversity. Researchers report that TCR beta diversity correlated strongly with naive T cell percentage.

The authors extracted at least 5 micrograms of total RNA per sample. Primers used in a second PCR of about 6 to 11 cycles were a sample-barcoded 5' primer and a J-beta primer mix. One entry per CDR3 protein results from TCRdb running MiXCR on the 5' RACE reads. The sample carries 1.5 million to 2 million distinct CDR3 sequences, approximately 30% recorded once. There are 13 residues in the CDR3. Looked up from germline, CDR1 is SQVTM and CDR2 is ANQGSEA. Between the trimmed V and J ends, which lost 6 bases and 0 bases, there was a span of 12 bases. This clonotype was picked up many times. The antigen is undetermined.

The sequence was collected from a woman in her thirties in good health. This rearrangement joins TRBV29-1 to TRBJ2-7; D is ambiguous. Sequenced: blood. The CDR3 DNA reads TGCAGCGTAGGACGTCAAAGCTCCTACGAGCAGTACTTC. Its translation is CSVGRQSSYEQYF.